This T cell receptor (beta chain) emerged from a study of blood T cell repertoires in COVID-19. Whole-study context: PBMCs, B-cell-depleted T cells, or T cells were the source of the cDNA or gDNA that made up the material.

This CDR3 region has 13 residues. Between the trimmed V and J ends, which lost 1 base and 2 bases, there was a span of 5 bases. The V gene's germline CDR1 is SGHVS and CDR2 FQNEAQ. How the authors handled the data: From reference gene primer amplification, estimates of nucleated cell counts were derived. This table comes from immunoSEQ multiplex PCR, and its TCRdb copy is limited to in-frame clones, with some not included. The DNA gave D and trimming, while V, J and clone size come from that table. This sample has approximately 180,000 clones, with 65% to 90% found just once. The rearrangement links TRBV7-8 to TRBJ1-2, with a tentative D call TRBD1 (5 bases). The receptor comes from an older woman with acute COVID-19. Material for sequencing was PBMCs or T cells enriched from blood (not recorded which). The CDR3 nucleotides are TGTGCCAGCAGCTTAGGACAGAACTATGGCTACACCTTC. This codes for CASSLGQNYGYTF.